One and the same sample provided the 11 T cell receptor beta chains below, sequenced in a study of blood T cell repertoires in COVID-19. Generated by immunoSEQ multiplex PCR, the TCRdb table keeps only in-frame clones and is missing some. The repertoire holds about 300,000 clones, with 85% to 90% as singletons. The specimen was PBMCs or T cells enriched from blood (not recorded which). These receptors were taken from a man aged 25 to 40 who had recovered from COVID-19.

V usage is TRBV15 and J usage is TRBJ2-7; 8 bases are a match to TRBD2. With 0 bases clipped from V and 5 bases from J, the junction kept 9 bases outside the gene matches. This CDR3 is 16 amino acids long. Germline V CDR1 and CDR2: LNHNV, YYDKDF (reference sequence). CDR3 amino acids: CATSRDFSGGVHEQYF. Here the CDR3 DNA reads TGTGCCACCAGCAGAGATTTCAGCGGGGGAGTCCACGAGCAGTACTTC.

The rearrangement uses TRBV5-4 and TRBJ2-2; TRBD1 aligns across 8 bases. Trimming removed 0 bases from V and 3 bases from J; junction bases left unmatched: 4. The germline V gene encodes CDR1 SGHNT and CDR2 YYREEE (reference sequence). The CDR3 sequence is 16 residues long. CDR3 in DNA: TGTGCCAGCAGCTTGGCGGGACAGGCTGACACCGGGGAGCTGTTTTTT. Its translation: CASSLAGQADTGELFF.

The rearrangement uses TRBV24-1 and TRBJ1-1, with 7 positions matching TRBD1. The V and J ends lost 12 bases and 5 bases, in that order; junction bases with no gene match: 11. CDR3 size: 13 residues. Germline lookup yields CDR1 KGHDR and CDR2 SFDVKD. The CDR3 protein is CAAGGAGGTEAFF. The CDR3 nucleotides are TGTGCCGCGGGGGGGGCAGGGGGAACTGAAGCTTTCTTT.

This clone came up once. The rearrangement links TRBV4-1 to TRBJ2-7; possibly TRBD1 for D (5 bases). Germline lookup yields CDR1 MGHRA and CDR2 YSYEKL. The CDR3 spans 12 residues. Deletions cut 3 bases from V and 3 bases from J, with 6 bases between. The CDR3 protein is CASSQQGYEQYF. The CDR3 coding sequence is TGCGCCAGCAGCCAGCAGGGCTACGAGCAGTACTTC.

The chain recombines TRBV5-1 with TRBJ2-1; 13 bases match TRBD2. CDR1 and CDR2 from the germline V gene are SGHRS and YFSETQ. V lost 1 base, J lost 2 bases, and 6 bases stayed unmatched. The CDR3 is 18 residues long. CDR3 sequence reads: CASSLRLAGGPTYNEQFF. The CDR3 nucleotides are TGCGCCAGCAGCTTGCGACTAGCGGGAGGACCCACCTACAATGAGCAGTTCTTC.

This clone was observed once. The chain combines TRBV7-9 with TRBJ2-7; the D gene is possibly TRBD1 (6 bases). Germline CDR1 is SEHNR and CDR2 is FQNEAQ (reference sequence). V was trimmed by 1 base and J by 3 bases, leaving 10 bases between them. There are 14 residues in the CDR3. CDR3 region: CASSLGQEFYEQYF. For the CDR3, the DNA is TGTGCCAGCAGCTTAGGACAGGAGTTCTACGAGCAGTACTTC.

This chain uses TRBV28 with TRBJ1-2; D is unresolved. V gave up 1 base and J gave up 2 bases, with 8 bases separating them. CDR3 size: 14 residues. The germline V gene has CDR1 MDHEN and CDR2 SYDVKM. CDR3 loop: CASSLYGRNYGYTF. The CDR3 DNA reads TGTGCCAGCAGTTTATATGGCAGAAACTATGGCTACACCTTC.

The chain combines TRBV28 with TRBJ1-2, with D tentatively TRBD1 (6 bases). Germline CDR1 MDHEN, CDR2 SYDVKM. V lost 4 bases to trimming and J lost 4 bases, with 10 bases between them. This CDR3 spans 13 amino acids. This chain's CDR3 is CASSSGQLYGYTF. In nucleotides, the CDR3 is TGTGCCAGCAGTTCCGGACAGCTCTATGGCTACACCTTC.

This rearrangement joins TRBV2 to TRBJ2-1, with D possibly TRBD1 on 6 matching bases. Trimming took 3 bases from V and 6 from J, leaving 12 bases between them. The length of the CDR3 is 14 residues. CDR1 is SNHLY, CDR2 FYNNEI, per germline. CDR3 nucleotide sequence: TGTGCCAGCAGTGATCCAGGGGTCGCCAATGAGCAGTTCTTC. Encoded protein: CASSDPGVANEQFF.

This chain connects TRBV28 to TRBJ2-7; the match to TRBD1 covers 7 bases. Trimming took 4 bases from V and 3 from J; bases not matched to a gene: 9. The germline V gene encodes CDR1 MDHEN and CDR2 SYDVKM. This CDR3 has 15 residues. The CDR3 region is CASSYSRGLDYEQYF. CDR3 nucleotides: TGTGCCAGCAGTTACTCAAGGGGGCTTGACTACGAGCAGTACTTC.

The chain joins TRBV19 to TRBJ1-1, with D possibly TRBD1 on 6 matching bases. The CDR3 runs to 13 residues. Deletions cut 7 bases from V and 6 bases from J, with 15 bases between. Germline values: CDR1 LNHDA, CDR2 SQIVND (reference sequence). CDR3 sequence (DNA): TGTGCCAGTACTATCCAGGGGTTGGCTGAAGCTTTCTTT. Protein product: CASTIQGLAEAFF.